The clone carrying this TCR beta chain has at least ten counts. TCRdb re-analysed the reads in MiXCR, keeping a single row per CDR3 protein. The sample carries around 310,000 distinct CDR3 sequences, about 17% recorded once. The data were taken from a study of T cell repertoires in cytomegalovirus infection. CDR3 length: 14 amino acids. V was clipped by 5 bases and J by 2 bases, with 13 bases between them. Germline CDR1 is SGHTA and CDR2 is FQGNSA. The chain is built from TRBV7-2 and TRBJ2-7; D remains ambiguous. Sequencing was performed on PBMCs. This receptor was identified in a human donor in good health (CMV status not recorded). Some clones in this sample may be carry-over from other donors' samples. The CDR3 loop reads CASSLPGGTYEQYF. The CDR3 DNA reads as TGTGCCAGCAGCCTACCCGGTGGAACCTACGAGCAGTACTTC.